The T cell receptor (beta chain) under discussion was sequenced for a study of CD8+ T cells in alopecia areata. Treatment specified: oral pan-JAK inhibitor, 5-10 mg twice daily. Reverse transcription of extracted RNA yielded cDNA, which provided the sequencing template. TCRdb's table, derived via immunoSEQ multiplex PCR, lists solely in-frame clones and lacks some. The data show 170,000 or so clones, roughly 64% seen once. This CDR3 comprises 15 residues. The V gene's germline CDR1 is MNHEY and CDR2 SVGAGI. V was clipped by 4 bases and J by 4 bases; unmatched bases: 7. About this clone itself: The antigen is not known.

Study-wide points: Scalp sample data also include resident alphabeta T cells from normal skin. The study found that many expanded lesional clones persisted in scalp and blood during tofacitinib. Under tofacitinib, fewer expanded CD8+ clones appeared among the top 100 scalp clones.

This specimen consisted of CD8+ T cells sorted from blood, obtained at week 24, from a patient treated with tofacitinib. The chain employs TRBV6-5 and TRBJ1-5, with TRBD1 matching over 7 bases. This sequence was found in a human donor with alopecia areata. This CDR3 reads CASSSWTGGNQPQHF. CDR3 nucleotide sequence: TGTGCCAGCAGTTCCTGGACAGGAGGTAATCAGCCCCAGCATTTT.